This T cell receptor (beta chain) derives from a study of T cells in localized non-small cell lung cancer. The repertoire was sequenced with immunoSEQ multiplex PCR; TCRdb's copy has only in-frame clones and lacks some. Of roughly 7,000 clones listed, roughly 23% were seen once; the top ten hold roughly 3.9%. Germline values: CDR1 MNHGY, CDR2 SAAAGT. The CDR3 is 12 amino acids. Trimming took off 8 bases at V and 2 bases at J, with 10 bases between the two ends. The TCR was taken from a man aged 40 to 70 with stage III squamous cell lung carcinoma. The chain has TRBV6-8 and TRBJ2-7; D is undetermined. The specimen comprised lung tumor tissue, sampled before any cancer treatment. The CDR3 DNA sequence: TGTGCCAGCTGGAATGGGGCCTACGAGCAGTACTTC. It codes for CASWNGAYEQYF.